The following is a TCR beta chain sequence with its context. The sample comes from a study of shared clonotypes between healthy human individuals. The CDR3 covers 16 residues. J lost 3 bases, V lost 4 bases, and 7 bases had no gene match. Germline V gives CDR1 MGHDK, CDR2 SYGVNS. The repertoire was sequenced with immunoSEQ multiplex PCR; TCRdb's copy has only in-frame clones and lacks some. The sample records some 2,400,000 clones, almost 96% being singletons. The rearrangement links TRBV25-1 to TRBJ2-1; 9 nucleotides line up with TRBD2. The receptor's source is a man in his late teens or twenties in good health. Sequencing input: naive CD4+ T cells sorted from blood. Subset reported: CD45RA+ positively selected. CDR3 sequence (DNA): TGTGCCAGCAGTGCAGCCGGGACTAGCCTCTACAATGAGCAGTTCTTC. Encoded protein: CASSAAGTSLYNEQFF.